Following are 9 T cell receptor beta chains from one sample sequenced in a study of human T cells and chemical hapten exposure. The time point was: patch test 2, 6 weeks after DPC sensitization. Indicated treatment: therapeutic diphenylcyclopropenone sensitization with weekly scalp DPC. TCRdb used MiXCR to reprocess the RACE reads, holding one entry per CDR3 protein. The top ten clones hold under 7% of a sample with approximately 350,000 distinct CDR3 sequences, roughly 6% of them seen once. This specimen consisted of whole blood, obtained in connection with sensitization to the hapten diphenylcyclopropenone (DPC). The receptor set was obtained from a woman aged 18-29 years with alopecia areata. Some clones in this sample may be carry-over from other donors' samples.

In this sample, this clonotype turned up a few times. The J gene is TRBJ1-1, the V gene TRBV20-1, with D unresolved. Looked up from germline, CDR1 is DFQATT and CDR2 is SNEGSKA (reference sequence). V lost 3 bases and J 1 base, leaving 9 bases between the germline ends. The CDR3 is 13 residues long. In DNA form, the CDR3 reads TGCAGTGCTAGCCCTACAAGGAACACTGAAGCTTTCTTT. This gives the protein CSASPTRNTEAFF.

This rearrangement joins TRBV7-2 to TRBJ2-4; TRBD1 aligns across 9 bases. The CDR3 is 14 residues long. V was pared by 1 base and J by 11 bases, with 6 bases of the junction left unmatched. Germline V lookup: CDR1 SGHTA, CDR2 FQGNSA. CDR3: CASSLGTGVRFQYF. CDR3 coding DNA: TGTGCCAGCAGCTTAGGGACAGGGGTACGCTTTCAGTACTTC.

This clonotype was seen ten or more times. J is TRBJ2-3 and V is TRBV10-3, with TRBD1 matching 9 bases. CDR3 length: 18 residues. V shed 2 bases, J shed 1 base, and the junction held 10 bases outside the gene matches. Germline V gene data show CDR1 as ENHRY and CDR2 as SYGVKD. CDR3 coding DNA: TGTGCCATCAGTGAGAAGGGAACAGGGGGCGATCGCACAGATACGCAGTATTTT. This sequence encodes CAISEKGTGGDRTDTQYF.

This clonotype was detected ten times or more. This chain joins TRBV29-1 and TRBJ2-1; 8 bases fit TRBD1. Looked up from germline, CDR1 is SQVTM and CDR2 is ANQGSEA. The CDR3 consists of 13 residues. The trim removed 7 bases at V and 9 bases at J, leaving 11 bases unmatched. This CDR3 reads CSDGQGISREQFF. The CDR3 DNA reads TGCAGCGATGGACAGGGAATCTCCCGTGAGCAGTTCTTC.

This clonotype was picked up a small number of times. The gene calls are TRBV11-2 and TRBJ2-5; D is unresolved. Trimming shortened V by 5 bases and J by 4 bases, and 17 bases separated the two germline ends. Germline V lookup: CDR1 SGHAT, CDR2 FQNNGV. The CDR3 sequence is 15 residues long. CDR3 region: CASSGILVGAETQYF. As DNA, the CDR3 is TGTGCCAGCAGCGGCATACTGGTAGGAGCAGAGACCCAGTACTTC.

This clonotype occurred many times. The chain couples TRBV28 to TRBJ1-6; D gene uncertain. V lost 3 bases and J 9 bases, leaving 15 bases between the germline ends. Germline V gene lookup returns CDR1 MDHEN and CDR2 SYDVKM. The CDR3 runs to 15 residues. CDR3 sequence: CASSFERGISSPLHF. Written as DNA, the CDR3 is TGTGCCAGCAGTTTCGAGCGGGGAATTTCTTCACCCCTCCACTTT.

This clonotype came up many times. This rearrangement joins TRBV12-5 to TRBJ1-6; 11 nucleotides line up with TRBD1. The CDR3 covers 14 residues. Germline values: CDR1 LGHNT, CDR2 FRNRAP. The J segment lost 13 bases and the V segment lost 3 bases, leaving 5 bases of the junction unmatched. The CDR3 sequence: CASGLGTGGSPLHF. DNA for the CDR3: TGTGCTAGTGGTTTAGGGACAGGGGGTTCCCCCCTCCACTTT.

The chain joins TRBV4-3 to TRBJ2-1; 9 bases line up with TRBD2. This CDR3 spans 18 amino acids. Germline CDR1 reads LGHNA; CDR2 reads YSLEER. Losses at the gene ends were 0 bases for V and 0 bases for J; bases not matched to a gene: 6. The CDR3 DNA follows: TGCGCCAGCAGCCAAGACGGCGCGGGGGGGCCCTCCTACAATGAGCAGTTCTTC. It codes for CASSQDGAGGPSYNEQFF.

The gene calls are TRBV6-1 and TRBJ2-6; possibly TRBD2 for D (5 bases). Per the germline V gene, CDR1 is MNHNS and CDR2 is SASEGT. V shed 8 bases and J shed 8 bases, with 16 bases lying between them. The CDR3 runs to 14 residues. CDR3 in amino acids: CASYELDGTNVLTF. The CDR3 nucleotides read TGTGCCAGCTATGAACTCGACGGGACCAACGTCCTGACTTTC.